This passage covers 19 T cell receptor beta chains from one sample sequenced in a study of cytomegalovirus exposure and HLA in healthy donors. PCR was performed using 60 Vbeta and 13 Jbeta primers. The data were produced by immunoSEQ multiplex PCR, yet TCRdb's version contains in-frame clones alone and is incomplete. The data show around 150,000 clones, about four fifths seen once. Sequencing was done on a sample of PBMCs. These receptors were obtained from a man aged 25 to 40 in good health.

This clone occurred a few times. For the CDR3, the DNA is TGCGCCAGCAGCTTGGTCGGTCGGACCGGGACACAATCCTACGAGCAGTACTTC. Translated, it gives CASSLVGRTGTQSYEQYF. The chain combines TRBV5-1 with TRBJ2-7; perhaps TRBD1 as D (6 bases). V lost 0 bases, J lost 1 base, and 20 bases lay in between. The CDR3 is made up of 18 amino acids. Per germline, CDR1 SGHRS and CDR2 YFSETQ. The full variable domain, rest sourced from reference TRBV5-1 and TRBJ2-7, is KAGVTQTPRYLIKTRGQQVTLSCSPISGHRSVSWYQQTPGQGLQFLFEYFSETQRNKGNFPGRFSGRQFSNSRSEMNVSTLELGDSALYLCASSLVGRTGTQSYEQYFGPGTRLTVT.

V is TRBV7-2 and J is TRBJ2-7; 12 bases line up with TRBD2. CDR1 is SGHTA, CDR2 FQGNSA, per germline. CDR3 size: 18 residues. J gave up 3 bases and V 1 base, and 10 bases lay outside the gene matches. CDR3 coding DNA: TGTGCCAGCAGCTTAGTGCTCCTTCGACTAGCGGGGGACTACGAGCAGTACTTC. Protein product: CASSLVLLRLAGDYEQYF.

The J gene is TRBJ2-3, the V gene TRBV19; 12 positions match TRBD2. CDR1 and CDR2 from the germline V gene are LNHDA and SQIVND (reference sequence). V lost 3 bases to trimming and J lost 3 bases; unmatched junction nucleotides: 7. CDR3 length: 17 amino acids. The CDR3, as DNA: TGTGCCAGTAGTATTCGGGCTAGCGGGAGGGGAACAGATACGCAGTATTTT. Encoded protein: CASSIRASGRGTDTQYF.

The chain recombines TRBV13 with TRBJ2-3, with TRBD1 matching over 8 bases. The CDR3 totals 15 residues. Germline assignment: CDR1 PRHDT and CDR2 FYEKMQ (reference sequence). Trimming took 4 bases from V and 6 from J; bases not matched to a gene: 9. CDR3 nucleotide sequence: TGTGCCAGCAGCTCAACGACAGGGGTTTTCGATACGCAGTATTTT. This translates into CASSSTTGVFDTQYF. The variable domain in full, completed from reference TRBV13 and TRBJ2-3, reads AAGVIQSPRHLIKEKRETATLKCYPIPRHDTVYWYQQGPGQDPQFLISFYEKMQSDKGSIPDRFSAQQFSDYHSELNMSSLELGDSALYFCASSSTTGVFDTQYFGPGTRLTVL.

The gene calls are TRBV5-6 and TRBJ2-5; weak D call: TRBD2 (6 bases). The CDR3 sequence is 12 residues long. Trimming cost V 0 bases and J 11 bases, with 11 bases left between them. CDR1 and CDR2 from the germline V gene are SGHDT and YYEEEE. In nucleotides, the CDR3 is TGTGCCAGCAGCTTGGCCCTTCGGGAGCAGTACTTC. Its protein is CASSLALREQYF.

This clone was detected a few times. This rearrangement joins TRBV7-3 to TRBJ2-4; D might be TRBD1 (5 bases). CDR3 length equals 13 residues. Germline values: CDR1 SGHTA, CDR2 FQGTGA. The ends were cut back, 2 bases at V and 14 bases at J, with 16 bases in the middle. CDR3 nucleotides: TGTGCCAGCAGCTTAGGAGACACAGGAGAGAAGTACTTC. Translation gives CASSLGDTGEKYF. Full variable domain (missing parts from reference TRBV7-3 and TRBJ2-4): GAGVSQTPSNKVTEKGKYVELRCDPISGHTALYWYRQSLGQGPEFLIYFQGTGAADDSGLPNDRFFAVRPEGSVSTLKIQRTERGDSAVYLCASSLGDTGEKYFGAGTRLSVL.

The CDR3 bases are TGTGCCAGCAGCTCCGGGACTAGCATTGTGGATACGCAGTATTTT. Translating gives CASSSGTSIVDTQYF. V usage is TRBV11-2 and J usage is TRBJ2-3, with 9 bases identical to TRBD2. The CDR3 has 15 amino acids. V shed 4 bases and J 6 bases; nucleotides not matched to a gene: 8. Germline V gene lookup returns CDR1 SGHAT and CDR2 FQNNGV. Combining the CDR3 with reference TRBV11-2 and TRBJ2-3 gives the whole variable domain EAGVAQSPRYKIIEKRQSVAFWCNPISGHATLYWYQQILGQGPKLLIQFQNNGVVDDSQLPKDRFSAERLKGVDSTLKIQPAKLEDSAVYLCASSSGTSIVDTQYFGPGTRLTVL.

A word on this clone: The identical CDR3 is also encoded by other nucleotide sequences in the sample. CDR3: CASSVGGSTEAFF. The CDR3 bases are TGTGCCAGCAGCGTCGGAGGGAGCACTGAAGCTTTCTTT. The rearrangement links TRBV9 to TRBJ1-1; D remains unclear. CDR1 and CDR2 from the germline V gene are SGDLS and YYNGEE. V shed 2 bases and J shed 4 bases, with 9 bases lying between them. This CDR3 has 13 residues.

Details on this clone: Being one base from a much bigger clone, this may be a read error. DNA of the CDR3: TGTGCCAGCAGTCCTTGGACTAGCGGGAGCTACGAGCAGTACTTC. This translates into CASSPWTSGSYEQYF. The chain has TRBV6-5 and TRBJ2-7; 13 nucleotides line up with TRBD2. The CDR3 is made up of 15 amino acids. The V gene's germline CDR1 is MNHEY and CDR2 SVGAGI. J was trimmed by 3 bases and V by 5 bases; bases with no gene match: 4.

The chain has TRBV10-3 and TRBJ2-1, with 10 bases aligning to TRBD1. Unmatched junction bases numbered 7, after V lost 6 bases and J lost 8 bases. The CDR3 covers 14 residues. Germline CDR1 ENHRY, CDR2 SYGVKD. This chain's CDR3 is CAISVDRGGDEQFF. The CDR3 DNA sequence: TGTGCCATCAGCGTGGACAGGGGGGGGGATGAGCAGTTCTTC.

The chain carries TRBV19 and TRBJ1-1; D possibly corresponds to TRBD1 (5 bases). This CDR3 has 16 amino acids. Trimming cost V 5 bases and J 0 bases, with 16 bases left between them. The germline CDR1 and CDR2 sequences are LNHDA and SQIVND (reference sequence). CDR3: CASSVRAGSMNTEAFF. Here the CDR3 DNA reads TGTGCCAGTAGTGTAAGGGCAGGGTCTATGAACACTGAAGCTTTCTTT.

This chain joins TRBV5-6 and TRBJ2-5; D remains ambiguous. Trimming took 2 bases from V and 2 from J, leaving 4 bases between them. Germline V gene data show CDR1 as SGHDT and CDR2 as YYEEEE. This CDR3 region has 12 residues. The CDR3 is CASSFSQETQYF. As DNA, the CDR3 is TGTGCCAGCAGCTTCAGTCAAGAGACCCAGTACTTC.

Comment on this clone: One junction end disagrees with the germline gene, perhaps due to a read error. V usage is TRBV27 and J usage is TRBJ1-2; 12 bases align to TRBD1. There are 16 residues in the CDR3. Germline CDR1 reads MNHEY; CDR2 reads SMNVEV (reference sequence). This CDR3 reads CASSPGTGGANYGYTF. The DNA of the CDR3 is TGTGCCAGCAGTCCAGGGACAGGGGGCGCTAATTATGGCTACACCTTC.

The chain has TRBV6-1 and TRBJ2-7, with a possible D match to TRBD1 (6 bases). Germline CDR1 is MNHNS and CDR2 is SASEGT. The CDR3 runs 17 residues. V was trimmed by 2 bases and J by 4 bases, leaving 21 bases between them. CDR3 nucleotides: TGTGCCAGCAGTGAACTAATTACAGGGTTTCTTGCGTACGAGCAGTACTTC. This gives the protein CASSELITGFLAYEQYF.

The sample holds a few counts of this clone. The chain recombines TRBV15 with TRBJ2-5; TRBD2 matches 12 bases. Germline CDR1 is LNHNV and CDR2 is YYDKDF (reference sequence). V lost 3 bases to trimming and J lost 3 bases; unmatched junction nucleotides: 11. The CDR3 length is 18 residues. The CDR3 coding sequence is TGTGCCACCAGCAGGGGCGCGACTAGCGGGAGATCAGAAGAGACCCAGTACTTC. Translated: CATSRGATSGRSEETQYF.

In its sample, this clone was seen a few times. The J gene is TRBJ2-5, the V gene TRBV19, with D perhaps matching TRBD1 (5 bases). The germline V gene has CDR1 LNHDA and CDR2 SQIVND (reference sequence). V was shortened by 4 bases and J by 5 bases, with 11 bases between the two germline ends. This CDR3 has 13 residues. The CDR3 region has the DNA TGTGCCAGTAGTACAGGGCGGTCGGAGACCCAGTACTTC. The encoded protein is CASSTGRSETQYF.

The CDR3 DNA is TGTGCCAGCAGCTTATTAGCCGGGGAGCTGTTTTTT. It encodes CASSLLAGELFF. The chain employs TRBV7-9 and TRBJ2-2; D is unresolved. The germline gives CDR1 SEHNR, CDR2 FQNEAQ (reference sequence). Between the trimmed V and J ends, which lost 2 bases and 6 bases, there was a span of 4 bases. This CDR3 spans 12 amino acids.

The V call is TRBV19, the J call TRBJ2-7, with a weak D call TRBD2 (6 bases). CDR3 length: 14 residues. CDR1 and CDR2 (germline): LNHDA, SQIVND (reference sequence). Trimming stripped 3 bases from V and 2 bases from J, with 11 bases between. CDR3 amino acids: CASSIRGKPYEQYF. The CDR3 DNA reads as TGTGCCAGTAGTATCCGCGGGAAACCCTACGAGCAGTACTTC.

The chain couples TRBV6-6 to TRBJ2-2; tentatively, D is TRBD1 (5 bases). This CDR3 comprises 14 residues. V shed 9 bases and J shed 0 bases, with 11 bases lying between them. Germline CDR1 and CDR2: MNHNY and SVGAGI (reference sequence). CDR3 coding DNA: TGTGCCAGTATGGGCAGGGCGAACACCGGGGAGCTGTTTTTT. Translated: CASMGRANTGELFF.